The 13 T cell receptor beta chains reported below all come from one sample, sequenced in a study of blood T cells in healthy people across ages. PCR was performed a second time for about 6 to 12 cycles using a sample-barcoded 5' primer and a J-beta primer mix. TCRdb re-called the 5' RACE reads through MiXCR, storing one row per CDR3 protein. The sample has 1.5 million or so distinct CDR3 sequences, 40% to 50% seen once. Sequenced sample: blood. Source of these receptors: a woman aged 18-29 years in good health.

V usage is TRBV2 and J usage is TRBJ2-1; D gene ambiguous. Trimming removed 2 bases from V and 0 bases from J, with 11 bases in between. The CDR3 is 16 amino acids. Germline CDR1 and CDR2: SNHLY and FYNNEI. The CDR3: CASSESPLSSYNEQFF. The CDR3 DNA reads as TGTGCCAGCAGTGAAAGTCCCCTAAGCTCCTACAATGAGCAGTTCTTC.

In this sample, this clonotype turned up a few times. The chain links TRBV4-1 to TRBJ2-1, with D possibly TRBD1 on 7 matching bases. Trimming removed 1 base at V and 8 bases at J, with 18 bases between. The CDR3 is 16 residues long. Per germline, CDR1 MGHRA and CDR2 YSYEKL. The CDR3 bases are TGCGCCAGCAGCCAAGTTCTGGGACAGCGGGTGGATGAGCAGTTCTTC. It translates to CASSQVLGQRVDEQFF.

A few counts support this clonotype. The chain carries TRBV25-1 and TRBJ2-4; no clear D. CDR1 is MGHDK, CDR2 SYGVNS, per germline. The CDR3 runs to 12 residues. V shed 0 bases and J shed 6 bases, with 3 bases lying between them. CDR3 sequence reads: CASSEYGNIQYF. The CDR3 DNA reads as TGTGCCAGCAGTGAATACGGAAACATTCAGTACTTC.

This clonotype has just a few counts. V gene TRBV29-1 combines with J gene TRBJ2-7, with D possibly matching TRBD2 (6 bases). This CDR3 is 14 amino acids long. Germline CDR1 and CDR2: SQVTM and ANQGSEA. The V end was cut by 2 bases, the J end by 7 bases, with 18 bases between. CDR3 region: CSVEPGRSYNEQYF. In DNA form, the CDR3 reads TGCAGCGTTGAACCAGGGAGGTCCTACAATGAGCAGTACTTC.

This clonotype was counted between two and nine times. The CDR3 reads CSAAPSGGSSYEQYF. CDR3 DNA: TGCAGTGCCGCGCCTTCGGGCGGGTCTTCCTACGAGCAGTACTTC. The rearrangement uses TRBV20-1 and TRBJ2-7; D is possibly TRBD2 (5 bases). V was trimmed by 6 bases and J by 1 base, leaving 19 bases between them. The CDR3 extends over 15 amino acids. Germline CDR1 is DFQATT and CDR2 is SNEGSKA (reference sequence).

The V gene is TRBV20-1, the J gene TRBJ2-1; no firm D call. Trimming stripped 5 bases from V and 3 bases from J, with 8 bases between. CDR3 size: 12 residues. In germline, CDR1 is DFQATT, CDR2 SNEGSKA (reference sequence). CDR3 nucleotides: TGCAGTGCTCCGGAGCGCTACAATGAGCAGTTCTTC. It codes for CSAPERYNEQFF.

The CDR3: CSARGTGVGPLGYTF. DNA of the CDR3: TGCAGTGCTAGAGGGACAGGGGTAGGGCCTTTGGGCTACACCTTC. The rearrangement links TRBV20-1 to TRBJ1-2; 9 nucleotides line up with TRBD1. The V segment lost 1 base and the J segment 8 bases; nucleotides outside the gene matches: 11. This CDR3 has 15 residues. CDR1 DFQATT and CDR2 SNEGSKA come from the germline V gene (reference sequence).

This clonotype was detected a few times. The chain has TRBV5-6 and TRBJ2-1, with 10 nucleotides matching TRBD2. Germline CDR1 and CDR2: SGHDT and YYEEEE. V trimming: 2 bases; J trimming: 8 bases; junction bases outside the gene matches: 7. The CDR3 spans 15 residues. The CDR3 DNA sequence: TGTGCCAGCAGCTTTGGGACTAGCGATTGGGATGAGCAGTTCTTC. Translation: CASSFGTSDWDEQFF.

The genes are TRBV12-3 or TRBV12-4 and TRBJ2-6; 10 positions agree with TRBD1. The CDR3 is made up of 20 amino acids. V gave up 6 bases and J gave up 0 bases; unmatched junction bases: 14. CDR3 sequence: CASSPSPGTGALSGANVLTF. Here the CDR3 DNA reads TGTGCCAGCAGCCCATCGCCCGGGACAGGGGCCCTCTCTGGGGCCAACGTCCTGACTTTC.

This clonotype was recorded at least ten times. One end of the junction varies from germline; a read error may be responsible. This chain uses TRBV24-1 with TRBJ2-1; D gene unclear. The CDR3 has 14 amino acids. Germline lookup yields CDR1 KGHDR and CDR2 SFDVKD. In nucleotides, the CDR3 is TGTGCCACCGGTGAAGCACGTGTGGGATCTGAGCAGTTCTTC. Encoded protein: CATGEARVGSEQFF.

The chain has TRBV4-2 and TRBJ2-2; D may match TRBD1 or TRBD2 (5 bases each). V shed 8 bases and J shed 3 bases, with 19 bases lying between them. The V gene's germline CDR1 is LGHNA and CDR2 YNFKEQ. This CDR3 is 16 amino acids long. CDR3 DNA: TGTGCCAGCGACCATGGGACGGGGCGTGACACCGGGGAGCTGTTTTTT. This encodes CASDHGTGRDTGELFF.

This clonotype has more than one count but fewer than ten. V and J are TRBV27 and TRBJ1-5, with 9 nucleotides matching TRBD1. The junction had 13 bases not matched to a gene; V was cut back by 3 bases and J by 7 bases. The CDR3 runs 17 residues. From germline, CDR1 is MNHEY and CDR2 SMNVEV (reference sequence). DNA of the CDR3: TGTGCCAGCAGTTTCAGGCGGTCCGGGACAGGGAACCAGCCCCAGCATTTT. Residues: CASSFRRSGTGNQPQHF.

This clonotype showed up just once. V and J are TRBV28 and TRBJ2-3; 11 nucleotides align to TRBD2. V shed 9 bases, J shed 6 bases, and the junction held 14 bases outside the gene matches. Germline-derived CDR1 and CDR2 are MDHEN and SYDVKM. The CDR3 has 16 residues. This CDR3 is CASSLHSGGASDTQYF. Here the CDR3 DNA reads TGTGCCAGTAGTCTTCATAGCGGGGGGGCCAGTGATACGCAGTATTTT. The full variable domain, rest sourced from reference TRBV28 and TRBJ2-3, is DVKVTQSSRYLVKRTGEKVFLECVQDMDHENMFWYRQDPGLGLRLIYFSYDVKMKEKGDIPEGYSVSREKKERFSLILESASTNQTSMYLCASSLHSGGASDTQYFGPGTRLTVL.